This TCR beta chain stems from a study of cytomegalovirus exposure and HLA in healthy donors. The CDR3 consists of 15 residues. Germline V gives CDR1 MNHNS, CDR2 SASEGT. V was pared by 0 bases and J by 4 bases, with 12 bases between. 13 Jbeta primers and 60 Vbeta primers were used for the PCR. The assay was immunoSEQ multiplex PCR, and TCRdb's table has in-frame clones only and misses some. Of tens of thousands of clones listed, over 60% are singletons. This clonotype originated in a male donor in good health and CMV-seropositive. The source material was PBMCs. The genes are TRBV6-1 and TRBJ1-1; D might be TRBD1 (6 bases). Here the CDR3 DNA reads TGTGCCAGCAGTGAAGCCCCACAGGGTATCACTGAAGCTTTCTTT. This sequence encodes CASSEAPQGITEAFF.